A selection of T cell receptor beta chains follows, all from one sample in a study of blood T cell repertoires in COVID-19. Using immunoSEQ multiplex PCR, the repertoire was profiled, and TCRdb retains in-frame clones only, with some absent. The sample lists around 130,000 clones; roughly 84% were seen once. The sequenced sample was peripheral blood. The receptors here all came from a man in his 60s with acute or convalescent COVID-19. The CDR3 runs from the conserved cysteine through the conserved F or W. The D gene is left open where the match is weak. The size entry is marked missing in some rows and otherwise reads once, few, many or a size class.

>NA|TRBV9|NA|TRBJ1-3
CASSVAGRSGNTIYF
TGTGCCAGCAGCGTAGCCGGCAGGTCTGGAAACACCATATATTTT
>NA|TRBV7-9|NA|TRBJ2-7
CASSPKSGQSYYEQYF
TGTGCCAGCAGCCCGAAATCGGGACAATCATACTACGAGCAGTACTTC
>TRBD1|TRBV30|NA|TRBJ1-2
CAWSRDRLAYGYTF
TGTGCCTGGAGTCGGGACAGGTTAGCTTATGGCTACACCTTC
>TRBD1|TRBV27|NA|TRBJ1-2
CASSQIPTQGAYGYTF
TGTGCCAGCAGTCAGATCCCCACACAGGGGGCGTATGGCTACACCTTC
>NA|TRBV4-1|NA|TRBJ2-1
CASSHGSLYNDGQFF
TGCGCCAGCAGCCACGGGAGCCTCTACAATGATGGGCAGTTCTTC
>NA|TRBV27|NA|TRBJ1-5
CASRPLLISSNQPQHF
TGTGCCAGCAGGCCTCTACTAATCTCCTCCAATCAGCCCCAGCATTTT
>TRBD1|TRBV29-1|once|TRBJ1-5
CSGGQGADQPQHF
TGCAGCGGTGGACAGGGGGCCGATCAGCCCCAGCATTTT
>NA|TRBV6-1|NA|TRBJ1-4
CASCDTATNEKLFF
TGTGCCAGCTGTGATACGGCAACTAATGAAAAACTGTTTTTT
>NA|TRBV5-1|NA|TRBJ1-2
CASSPTGRDGYTF
TGCGCCAGCAGTCCCACAGGGAGGGATGGCTACACCTTC
>NA|TRBV20-1|NA|TRBJ2-1
CSAPIRSEQFF
TGCAGTGCTCCCATTCGTAGTGAGCAGTTCTTC